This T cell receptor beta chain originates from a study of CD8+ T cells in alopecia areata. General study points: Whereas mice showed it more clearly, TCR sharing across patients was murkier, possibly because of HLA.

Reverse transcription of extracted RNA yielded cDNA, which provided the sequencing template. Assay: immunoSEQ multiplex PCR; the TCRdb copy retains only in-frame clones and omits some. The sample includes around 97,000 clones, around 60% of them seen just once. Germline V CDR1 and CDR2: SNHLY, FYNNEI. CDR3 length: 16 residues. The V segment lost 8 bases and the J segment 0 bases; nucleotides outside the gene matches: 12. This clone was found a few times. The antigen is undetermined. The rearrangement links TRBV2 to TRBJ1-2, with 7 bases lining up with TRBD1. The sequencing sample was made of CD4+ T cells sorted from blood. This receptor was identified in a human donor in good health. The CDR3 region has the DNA TGTGCCAGCCAAAAAAAGGACAGGCATTCTAACTATGGCTACACCTTC. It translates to CASQKKDRHSNYGYTF.